This T cell receptor (beta chain) was retrieved from a study of CD4 T cells in relation to SARS-CoV-2 and coronaviruses listed by TCRdb under 2021. About the full investigation: The full convalescent cohort of some 11 patients had a median age of around 40 years, ranging from roughly 20 to 75 years. The Adaptive Biotechnologies TCR-sequencing kit was used for samples from a few pre-COVID donors and for the naive versus memory experiments, whereas the other data were Illumina-based. Among the approximately 12 convalescent patients, 8 males and 4 females were included, and two of the subjects were Hispanic. The study assessed, at the TCR clonotype level, memory CD4+ T cell crossreactivity between SARS-CoV-2 and common cold coronavirus spike proteins. Patient-derived lymphoblastoid cell lines were used to map the HLA restriction of shared crossreactive spike epitopes. Expansion assays from other donors in the study were sequenced with a different, Illumina-based TCR-beta assay.

Naive and memory CD4+ T cells were separated from cryopreserved PBMCs by first enriching for CD4 and then performing EasySep naive CD4+ T cell enrichment. PBMCs were isolated from leukapheresis product or whole blood by Ficoll-Paque PLUS gradient centrifugation. PBMCs were either cryopreserved at -140°C or used fresh in the expansion assay. The QIAamp Micro DNA Kit was used to extract genomic DNA from the CD4+ T cells. Concerning this clone itself: Which antigen it targets is not known. It has no much larger one-base neighbor in the sample; base qualities were not kept.

V loses 5 bases of germline sequence and J loses 5 bases, and the interval between the two ends is 15 bases. CDR1 and CDR2 are drawn from the germline V gene (reference sequence): SEHNR, FQNEAQ. The CDR3 contains 14 residues, cysteine and phenylalanine counted. The sequence is cut down to CDR3 DNA, 42 bases in frame from base 1. Beyond this particular receptor, the publication reports: Sequencing of naive versus memory cells indicated that the assay detects memory recall responses, not primary responses primed during culture. Because no donor provided both pre-pandemic and post-infection samples, tracing the source of pre-existing responses was limited. The study was limited by small numbers of patients and tested TCRs. Roughly 64% of donors had memory CD4+ clonotypes that crossrecognized SARS-CoV-2 and at least one common cold coronavirus spike. Crossreactive clones showed significantly weaker SARS-CoV-2-driven expansion than monoreactive clones, consistent with antigenic imprinting. Crossreactivity analysis centred on spike protein, so crossreactivity against other viral proteins was not assessed.

DNA from uncultured naive and memory CD4+ T cells underwent immunoSEQ TCR-beta sequencing at deep resolution. The authors' analysis ran thus. During preprocessing, nonproductive sequences were discarded, as were any CDR3s that did not begin with C, did not end with F or W, or were shorter than 7 amino acids. Cultured and uncultured naive and memory CD4+ repertoires were searched for CDR3s previously identified as spike- and CEF-reactive. Pairwise Levenshtein distance, computed with the stringdist R package after three terminal residues were trimmed from each end, was used as the measure of CDR3 homology. The table was pulled from immuneACCESS by TCRdb, which kept in-frame rearrangements only. Such tables lose some clones; where checked, under half of the loss comes from unresolved V genes, and the rest has no known cause. From that table come the V and J calls and clone size; the DNA was used to work out D and trimming. The sample contains some 60,000 clones, under 95% of them found a single time. The top ten constitute around 0.43% of the sample.

Recombination linked TRBV7-9 to TRBJ2-5; the D segment could be TRBD2, given 6 matching bases. Material for sequencing was naive CD4+ T cells from PBMCs. The label giving this sample's cell subset or site can be read as: naive CD4+ T cells isolated by negative enrichment. The clonotype was recovered from an adult with COVID-19. For the CDR3, the sequence is CASSGGGKGETQYF. The DNA reads TGTGCCAGCAGCGGTGGGGGGAAAGGGGAGACCCAGTACTTC.